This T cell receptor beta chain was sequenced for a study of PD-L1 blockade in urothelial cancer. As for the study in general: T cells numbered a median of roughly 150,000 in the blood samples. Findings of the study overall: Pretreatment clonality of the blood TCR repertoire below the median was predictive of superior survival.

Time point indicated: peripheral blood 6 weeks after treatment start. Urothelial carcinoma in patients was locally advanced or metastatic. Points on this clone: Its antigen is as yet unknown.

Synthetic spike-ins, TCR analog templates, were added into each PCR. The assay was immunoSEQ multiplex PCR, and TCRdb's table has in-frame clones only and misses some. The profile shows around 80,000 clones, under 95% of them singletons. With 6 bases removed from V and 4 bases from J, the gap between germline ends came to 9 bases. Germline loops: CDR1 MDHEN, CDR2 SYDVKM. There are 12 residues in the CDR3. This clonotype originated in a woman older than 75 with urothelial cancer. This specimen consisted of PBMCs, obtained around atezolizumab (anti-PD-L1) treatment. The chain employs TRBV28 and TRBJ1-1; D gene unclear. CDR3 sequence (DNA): TGTGCCAGCAGCGCGGGAAGCACTGAAGCTTTCTTT. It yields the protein CASSAGSTEAFF.